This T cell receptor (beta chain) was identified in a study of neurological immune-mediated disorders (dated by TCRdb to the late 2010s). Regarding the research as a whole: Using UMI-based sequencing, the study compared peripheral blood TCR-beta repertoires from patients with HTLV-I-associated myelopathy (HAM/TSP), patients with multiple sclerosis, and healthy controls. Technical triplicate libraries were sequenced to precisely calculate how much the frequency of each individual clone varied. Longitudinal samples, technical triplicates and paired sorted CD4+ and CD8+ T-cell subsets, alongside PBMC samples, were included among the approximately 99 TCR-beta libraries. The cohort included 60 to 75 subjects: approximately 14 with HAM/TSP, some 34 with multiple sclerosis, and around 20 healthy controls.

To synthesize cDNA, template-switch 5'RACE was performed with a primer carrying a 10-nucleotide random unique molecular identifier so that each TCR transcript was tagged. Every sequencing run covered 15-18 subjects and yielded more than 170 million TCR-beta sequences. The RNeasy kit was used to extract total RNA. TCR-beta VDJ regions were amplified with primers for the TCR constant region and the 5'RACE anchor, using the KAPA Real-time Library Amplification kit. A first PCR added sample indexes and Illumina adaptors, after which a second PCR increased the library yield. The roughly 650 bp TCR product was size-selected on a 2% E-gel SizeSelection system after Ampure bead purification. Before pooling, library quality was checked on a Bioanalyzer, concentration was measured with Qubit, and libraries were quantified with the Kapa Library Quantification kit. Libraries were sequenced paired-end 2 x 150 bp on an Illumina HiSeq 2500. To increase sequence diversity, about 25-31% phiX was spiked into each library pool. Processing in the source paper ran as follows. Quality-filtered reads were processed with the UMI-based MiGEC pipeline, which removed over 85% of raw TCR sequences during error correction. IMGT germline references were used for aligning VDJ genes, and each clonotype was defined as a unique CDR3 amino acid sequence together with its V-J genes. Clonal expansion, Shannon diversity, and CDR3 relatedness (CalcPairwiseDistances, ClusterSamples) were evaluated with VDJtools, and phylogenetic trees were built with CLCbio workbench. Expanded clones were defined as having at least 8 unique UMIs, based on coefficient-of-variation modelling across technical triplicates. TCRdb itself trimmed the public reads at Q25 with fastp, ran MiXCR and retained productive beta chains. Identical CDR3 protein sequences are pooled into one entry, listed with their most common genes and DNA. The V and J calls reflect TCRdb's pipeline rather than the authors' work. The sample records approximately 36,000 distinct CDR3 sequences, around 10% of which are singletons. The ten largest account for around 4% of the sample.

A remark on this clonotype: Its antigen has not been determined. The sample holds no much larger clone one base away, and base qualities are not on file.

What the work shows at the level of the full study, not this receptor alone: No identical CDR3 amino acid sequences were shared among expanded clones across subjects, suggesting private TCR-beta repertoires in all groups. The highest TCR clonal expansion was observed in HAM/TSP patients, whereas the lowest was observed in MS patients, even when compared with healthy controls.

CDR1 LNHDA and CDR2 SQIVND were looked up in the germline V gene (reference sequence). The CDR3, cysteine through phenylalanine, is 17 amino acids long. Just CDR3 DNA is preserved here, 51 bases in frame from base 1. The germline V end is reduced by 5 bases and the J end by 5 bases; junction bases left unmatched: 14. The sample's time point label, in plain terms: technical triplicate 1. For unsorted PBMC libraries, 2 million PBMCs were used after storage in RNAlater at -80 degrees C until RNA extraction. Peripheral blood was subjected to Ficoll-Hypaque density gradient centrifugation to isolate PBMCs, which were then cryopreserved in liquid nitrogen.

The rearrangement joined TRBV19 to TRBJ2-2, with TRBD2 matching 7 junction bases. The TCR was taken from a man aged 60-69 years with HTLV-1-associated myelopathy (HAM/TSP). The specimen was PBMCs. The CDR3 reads CASSPYDYTGRTGELFF. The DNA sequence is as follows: TGTGCCAGTAGTCCCTACGACTACACCGGGAGGACCGGGGAGCTGTTTTTT.